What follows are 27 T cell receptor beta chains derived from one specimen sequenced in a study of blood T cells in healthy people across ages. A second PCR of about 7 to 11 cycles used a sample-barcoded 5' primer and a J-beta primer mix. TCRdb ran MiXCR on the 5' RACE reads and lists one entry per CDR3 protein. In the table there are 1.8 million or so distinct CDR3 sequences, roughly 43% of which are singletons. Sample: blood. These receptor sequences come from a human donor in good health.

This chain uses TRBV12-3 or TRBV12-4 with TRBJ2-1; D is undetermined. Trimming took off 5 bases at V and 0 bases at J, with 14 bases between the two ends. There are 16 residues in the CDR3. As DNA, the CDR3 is TGTGCCAGCAGTCCCAGGCAGGACGGCTCCTACAATGAGCAGTTCTTC. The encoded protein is CASSPRQDGSYNEQFF.

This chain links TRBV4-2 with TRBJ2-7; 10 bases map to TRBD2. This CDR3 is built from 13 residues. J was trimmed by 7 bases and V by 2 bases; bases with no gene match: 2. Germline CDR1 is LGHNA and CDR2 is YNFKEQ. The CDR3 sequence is CASSQLAGVEQYF. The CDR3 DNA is TGTGCCAGCAGCCAACTAGCGGGGGTTGAGCAGTACTTC.

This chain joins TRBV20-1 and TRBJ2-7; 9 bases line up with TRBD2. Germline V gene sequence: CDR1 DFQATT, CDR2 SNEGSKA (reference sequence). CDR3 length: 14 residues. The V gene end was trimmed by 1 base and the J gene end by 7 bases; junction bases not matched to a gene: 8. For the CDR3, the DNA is TGCAGTGCTAGAGTGCGGGGGGGTCGAAATGAGCAGTACTTC. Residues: CSARVRGGRNEQYF.

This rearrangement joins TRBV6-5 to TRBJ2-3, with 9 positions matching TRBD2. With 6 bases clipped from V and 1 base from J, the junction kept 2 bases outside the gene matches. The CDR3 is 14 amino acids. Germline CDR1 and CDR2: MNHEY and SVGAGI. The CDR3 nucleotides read TGTGCCAGCAGGGGCGGGAGGGGCACAGATACGCAGTATTTT. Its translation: CASRGGRGTDTQYF.

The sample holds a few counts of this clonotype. CDR3 DNA sequence: TGTGCCAGCAGCTCCCGACGGCAGGGAAACGAGCAGTACTTC. Amino acid sequence: CASSSRRQGNEQYF. The chain recombines TRBV7-2 with TRBJ2-4, with D maybe TRBD1 (5 bases). The closer fit of TRBJ2-7 to the DNA end suggests the J call may be wrong. Germline V lookup: CDR1 SGHTA, CDR2 FQGNSA. The CDR3 extends over 14 amino acids.

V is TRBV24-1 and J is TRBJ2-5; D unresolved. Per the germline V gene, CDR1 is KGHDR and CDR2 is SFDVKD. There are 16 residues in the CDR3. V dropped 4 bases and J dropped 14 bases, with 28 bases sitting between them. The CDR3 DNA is TGTGCCACCAGTGACCCACCGGGCCCGCATCACAATGAGCACTACTTC. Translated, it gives CATSDPPGPHHNEHYF.

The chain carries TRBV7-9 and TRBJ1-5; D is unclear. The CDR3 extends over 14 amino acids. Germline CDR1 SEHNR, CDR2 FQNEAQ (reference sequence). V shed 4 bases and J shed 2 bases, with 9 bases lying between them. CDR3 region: CASSSEWGNQPQHF. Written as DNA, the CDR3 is TGTGCCAGCAGCTCAGAGTGGGGCAATCAGCCCCAGCATTTT.

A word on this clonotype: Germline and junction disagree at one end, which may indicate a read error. The DNA for the CDR3 is TGTGCCAGCTCAGTCGCCTTACGAAATGAAAAACCGTTTTTT. Amino acid sequence: CASSVALRNEKPFF. The V and J genes are TRBV3-1 and TRBJ1-4; D unclear. CDR3 length equals 14 residues. CDR1 LGHDT and CDR2 YNNKEL come from the germline V gene (reference sequence).

This CDR3 is CASSFGTSVQETQYF. CDR3 DNA sequence: TGTGCCAGCAGCTTTGGGACTAGCGTCCAAGAGACCCAGTACTTC. The chain links TRBV7-2 to TRBJ2-5; 10 nucleotides match TRBD2. Germline-derived CDR1 and CDR2 are SGHTA and FQGNSA. V was pared by 3 bases and J by 1 base, with 2 bases of the junction left unmatched. The CDR3 sequence is 15 residues long.

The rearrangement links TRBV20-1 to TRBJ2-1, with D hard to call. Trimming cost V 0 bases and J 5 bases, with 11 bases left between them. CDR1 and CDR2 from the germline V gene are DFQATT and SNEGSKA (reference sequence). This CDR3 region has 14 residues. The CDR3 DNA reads TGCAGTGCTAGAGACACGAATATACACAATGAGCAGTTCTTC. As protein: CSARDTNIHNEQFF.

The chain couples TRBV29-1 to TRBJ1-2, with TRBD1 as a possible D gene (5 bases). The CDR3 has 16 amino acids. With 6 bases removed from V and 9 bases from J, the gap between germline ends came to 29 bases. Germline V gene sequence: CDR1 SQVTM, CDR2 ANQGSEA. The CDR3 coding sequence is TGCAGCGTAATGGCGAGCCCCGGGGTTAGGGGTAATTGCTACACCTTC. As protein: CSVMASPGVRGNCYTF.

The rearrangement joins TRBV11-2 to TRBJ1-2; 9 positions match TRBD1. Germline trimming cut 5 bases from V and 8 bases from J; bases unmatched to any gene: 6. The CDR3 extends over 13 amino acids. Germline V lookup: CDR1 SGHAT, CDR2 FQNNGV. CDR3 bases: TGTGCCAGCAGCCGCGCCGGGACAGGGGGCTACACCTTC. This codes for CASSRAGTGGYTF.

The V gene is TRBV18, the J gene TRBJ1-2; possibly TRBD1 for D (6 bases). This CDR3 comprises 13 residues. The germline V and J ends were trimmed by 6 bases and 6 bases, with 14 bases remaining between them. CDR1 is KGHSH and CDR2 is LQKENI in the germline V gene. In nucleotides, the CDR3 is TGTGCCAGCTCCACCGAACAGGGAAATGGCTACACCTTC. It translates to CASSTEQGNGYTF.

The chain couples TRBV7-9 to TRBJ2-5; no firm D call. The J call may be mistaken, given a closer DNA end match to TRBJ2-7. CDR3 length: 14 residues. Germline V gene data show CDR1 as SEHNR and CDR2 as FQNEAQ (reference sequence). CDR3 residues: CASSSRTSTYEQYF. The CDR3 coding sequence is TGTGCCAGCAGCTCCAGGACGAGCACCTACGAGCAGTACTTC.

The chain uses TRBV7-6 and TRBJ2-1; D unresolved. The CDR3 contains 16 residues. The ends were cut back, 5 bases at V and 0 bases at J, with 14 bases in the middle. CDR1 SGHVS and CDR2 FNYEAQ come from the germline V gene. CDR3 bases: TGTGCCAGCAGCCCCGCCCCCAGGAGCTCCTACAATGAGCAGTTCTTC. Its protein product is CASSPAPRSSYNEQFF. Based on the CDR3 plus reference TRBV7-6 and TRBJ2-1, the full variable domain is GAGVSQSPRYKVTKRGQDVALRCDPISGHVSLYWYRQALGQGPEFLTYFNYEAQQDKSGLPNDRFSAERPEGSISTLTIQRTEQRDSAMYRCASSPAPRSSYNEQFFGPGTRLTVL.

The CDR3 sequence is CASSHGQGGNTIYF. DNA for the CDR3: TGTGCCAGCAGCCACGGACAGGGTGGAAACACCATATATTTT. The chain couples TRBV7-9 to TRBJ1-3, with 8 bases matching TRBD1. CDR1 is SEHNR and CDR2 is FQNEAQ in the germline V gene (reference sequence). Trimming removed 5 bases from V and 3 bases from J; junction bases left unmatched: 3. The CDR3 is 14 residues long.

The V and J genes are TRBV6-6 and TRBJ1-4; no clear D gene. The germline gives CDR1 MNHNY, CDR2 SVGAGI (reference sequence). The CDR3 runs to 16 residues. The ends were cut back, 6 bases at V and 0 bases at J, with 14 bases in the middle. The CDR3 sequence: CASRMSVGATNEKLFF. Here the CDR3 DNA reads TGTGCCAGCAGAATGTCGGTCGGTGCAACTAATGAAAAACTGTTTTTT.

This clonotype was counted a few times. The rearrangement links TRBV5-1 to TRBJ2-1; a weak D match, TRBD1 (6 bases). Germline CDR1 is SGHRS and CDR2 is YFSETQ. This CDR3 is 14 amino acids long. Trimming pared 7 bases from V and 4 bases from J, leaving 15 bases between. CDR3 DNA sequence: TGCGCCAGCGGACGGGACACAATTTACAATGAGCAGTTCTTC. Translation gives CASGRDTIYNEQFF.

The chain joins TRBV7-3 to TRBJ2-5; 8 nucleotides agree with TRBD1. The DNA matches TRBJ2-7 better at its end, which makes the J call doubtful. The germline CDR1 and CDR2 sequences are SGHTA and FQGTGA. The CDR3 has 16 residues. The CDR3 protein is CASSPTSGTGIYEQYF. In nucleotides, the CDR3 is TGTGCCAGCAGCCCCACGTCGGGGACAGGAATCTACGAGCAGTACTTC.

The CDR3, as DNA: TGTGCCAGCAGCTCCTCAGGACGGAATGAAGCTTTCTTT. Its protein product is CASSSSGRNEAFF. The rearrangement links TRBV7-9 to TRBJ1-1; D gene unclear. This CDR3 has 13 amino acids. CDR1 is SEHNR and CDR2 is FQNEAQ in the germline V gene (reference sequence). V gave up 4 bases and J gave up 7 bases, with 13 bases separating them.

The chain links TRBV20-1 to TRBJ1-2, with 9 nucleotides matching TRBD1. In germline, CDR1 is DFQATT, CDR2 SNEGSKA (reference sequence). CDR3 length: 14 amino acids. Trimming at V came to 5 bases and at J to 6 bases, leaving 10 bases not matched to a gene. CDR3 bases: TGCAGTGCTCACATCACCCGGGACAGGGATGGCTACACCTTC. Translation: CSAHITRDRDGYTF.

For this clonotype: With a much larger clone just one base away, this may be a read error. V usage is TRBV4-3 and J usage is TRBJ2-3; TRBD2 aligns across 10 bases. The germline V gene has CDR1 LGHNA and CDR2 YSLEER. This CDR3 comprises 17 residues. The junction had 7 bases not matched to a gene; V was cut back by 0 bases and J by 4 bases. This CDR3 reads CASSQDSQGTSADTQYF. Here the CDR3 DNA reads TGCGCCAGCAGCCAAGATTCCCAAGGGACTAGCGCAGATACGCAGTATTTT.

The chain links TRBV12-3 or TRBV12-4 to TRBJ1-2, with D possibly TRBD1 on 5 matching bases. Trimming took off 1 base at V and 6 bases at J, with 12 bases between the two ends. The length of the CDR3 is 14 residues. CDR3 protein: CASSLGGGGHGYTF. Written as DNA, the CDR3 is TGTGCCAGCAGTTTAGGTGGCGGGGGTCATGGCTACACCTTC.

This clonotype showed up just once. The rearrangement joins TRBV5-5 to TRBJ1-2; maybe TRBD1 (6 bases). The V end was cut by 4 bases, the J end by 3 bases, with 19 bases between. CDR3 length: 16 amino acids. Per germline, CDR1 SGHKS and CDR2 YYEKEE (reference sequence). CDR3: CASSKRQAQGDYGYTF. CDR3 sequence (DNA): TGTGCCAGCAGCAAAAGACAGGCGCAAGGGGACTATGGCTACACCTTC. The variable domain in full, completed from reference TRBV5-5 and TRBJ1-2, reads DAGVTQSPTHLIKTRGQQVTLRCSPISGHKSVSWYQQVLGQGPQFIFQYYEKEERGRGNFPDRFSARQFPNYSSELNVNALLLGDSALYLCASSKRQAQGDYGYTFGSGTRLTVV.

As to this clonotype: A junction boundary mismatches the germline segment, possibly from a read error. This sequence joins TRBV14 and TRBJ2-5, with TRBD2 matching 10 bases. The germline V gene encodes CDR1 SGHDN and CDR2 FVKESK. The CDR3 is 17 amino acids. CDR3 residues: CASSRRVAGGLQEAQYF. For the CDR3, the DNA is TGTGCCAGCAGCCGTCGGGTAGCGGGGGGCCTACAAGAGGCCCAGTACTTC.

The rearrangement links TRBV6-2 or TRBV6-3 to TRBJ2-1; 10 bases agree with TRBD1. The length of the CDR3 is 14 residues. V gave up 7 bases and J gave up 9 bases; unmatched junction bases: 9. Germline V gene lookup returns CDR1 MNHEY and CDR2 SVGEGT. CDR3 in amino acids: CASTIGTGAGEQFF. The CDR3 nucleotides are TGTGCCAGCACCATTGGGACAGGGGCGGGTGAGCAGTTCTTC.

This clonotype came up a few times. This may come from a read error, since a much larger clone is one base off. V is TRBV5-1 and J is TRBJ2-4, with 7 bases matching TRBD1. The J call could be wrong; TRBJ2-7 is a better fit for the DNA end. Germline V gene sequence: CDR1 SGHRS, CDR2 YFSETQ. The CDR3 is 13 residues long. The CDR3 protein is CASARDRAYEQYF. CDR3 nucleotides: TGCGCCAGCGCCCGAGACAGGGCCTACGAGCAGTACTTC.